This entry lists 3 T cell receptor beta chains sequenced from one sample in a study of regulatory T cells in long-lasting Graves disease. Library construction for TCR beta used iRepertoire HTBI primers and Arm-PCR of CDR3 regions. TCRdb passed the multiplex PCR reads through MiXCR, listing each CDR3 protein once. The sample carries about 520,000 distinct CDR3 sequences, 12% recorded once. Time point denoted: newly diagnosed GD, antithyroid drugs for less than 3 months. PBMCs were the source of the RNA used for TCR sequencing. This sample also belongs to another study, concerning T cells in Graves' hyperthyroidism and ophthalmopathy.

Specimen: peripheral blood mononuclear cells (PBMCs), collected at new diagnosis, from a patient treated with antithyroid drugs. Receptor source: a woman under 40 with Graves disease.

This clonotype has ten or more counts. The chain joins TRBV2 to TRBJ1-1, with unresolved D. V gave up 9 bases and J gave up 1 base, with 6 bases separating them. The germline CDR1 and CDR2 sequences are SNHLY and FYNNEI. The CDR3 loop spans 11 amino acids. The CDR3 region has the DNA TGTGCCAGTTTTTGGAACACTGAAGCTTTCTTT. Protein product: CASFWNTEAFF.

Ten or more counts support this clonotype. The V gene is TRBV20-1, the J gene TRBJ1-1; no clear D gene. The length of the CDR3 is 12 residues. Trimming left V 3 bases short and J 3 bases short, with 8 bases between. In germline, CDR1 is DFQATT, CDR2 SNEGSKA (reference sequence). The CDR3 DNA follows: TGCAGTGCTAGTGTTCCGTACACTGAAGCTTTCTTT. It is translated as CSASVPYTEAFF.

This clonotype appeared once. The chain has TRBV7-8 and TRBJ2-7; the D gene is possibly TRBD1 (6 bases). The V end was cut by 5 bases, the J end by 0 bases, with 23 bases between. From germline, CDR1 is SGHVS and CDR2 FQNEAQ. The CDR3 length is 18 residues. The CDR3 sequence: CASSLGRQAETSSYEQYF. As DNA, the CDR3 is TGTGCCAGCAGCCTAGGCCGACAGGCTGAAACGAGCTCCTACGAGCAGTACTTC.